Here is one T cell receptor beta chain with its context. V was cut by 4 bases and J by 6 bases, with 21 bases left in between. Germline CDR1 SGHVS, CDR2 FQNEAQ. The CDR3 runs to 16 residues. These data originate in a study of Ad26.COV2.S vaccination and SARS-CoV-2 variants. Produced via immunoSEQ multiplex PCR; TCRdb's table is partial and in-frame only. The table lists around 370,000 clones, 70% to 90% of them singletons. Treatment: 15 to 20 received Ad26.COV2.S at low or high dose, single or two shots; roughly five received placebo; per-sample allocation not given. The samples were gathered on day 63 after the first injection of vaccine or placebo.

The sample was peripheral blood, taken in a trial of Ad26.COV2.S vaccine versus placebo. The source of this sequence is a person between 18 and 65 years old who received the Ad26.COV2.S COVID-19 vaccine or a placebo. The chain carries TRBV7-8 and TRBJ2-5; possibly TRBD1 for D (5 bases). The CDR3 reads CASSSPLSQGPQTQYF. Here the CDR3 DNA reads TGTGCCAGCAGCTCCCCTTTGTCGCAGGGCCCTCAGACCCAGTACTTC.